Listed below are T cell receptor beta chains from one sample, sequenced in a study of CD8 T cells in Susac syndrome. TCRdb analysed the immunoSEQ multiplex PCR reads with MiXCR anew, one entry per CDR3 protein. The sample carries more than 100,000 distinct CDR3 sequences, nearly 95% recorded once. Sequenced: CD4+ T cells from PBMCs. These receptors were taken from a human donor in good health. Both conserved end residues are trimmed from each CDR3.

v_gene: TRBV4-2
j_gene: TRBJ2-3
CDR3aa: ASSRRDARQIAGGKDTQY

v_gene: TRBV7-9
j_gene: TRBJ1-1
CDR3aa: ASSLVGGRYTEAF

v_gene: TRBV5-1
j_gene: TRBJ2-5
CDR3aa: ASSRDRALAGQETQY

v_gene: TRBV29-1
j_gene: TRBJ2-3
CDR3aa: SVEVQGRVGTQY

v_gene: TRBV30
j_gene: TRBJ2-7
CDR3aa: AFSGSSYEQY

v_gene: TRBV18
j_gene: TRBJ2-7
CDR3aa: ASSSRTGGSYEQY

v_gene: TRBV6-6
j_gene: TRBJ2-2
CDR3aa: ASTRQDVTGELF

v_gene: TRBV6-1
j_gene: TRBJ2-2
CDR3aa: ASGEAGLNTGELF

v_gene: TRBV28
j_gene: TRBJ2-3
CDR3aa: ASSLGEGQY

v_gene: TRBV5-1
j_gene: TRBJ2-2
CDR3aa: ASSGGRTTGELF

v_gene: TRBV29-1
j_gene: TRBJ2-3
CDR3aa: SLSRGPQADTQY

v_gene: TRBV12-3/TRBV12-4
j_gene: TRBJ2-3
CDR3aa: ASSFFRGSSTDTQY

v_gene: TRBV29-1
j_gene: TRBJ2-3
CDR3aa: SGWGYGTDTQY

v_gene: TRBV30
j_gene: TRBJ2-1
CDR3aa: AWSRNSGTYNEQF

v_gene: TRBV7-2
j_gene: TRBJ1-5
CDR3aa: ASSLGPGQRVPHRQPQH

v_gene: TRBV2
j_gene: TRBJ2-3
CDR3aa: ASSATAWYY

v_gene: TRBV7-9
j_gene: TRBJ1-3
CDR3aa: ASSLTVAAGNTIY

v_gene: TRBV13
j_gene: TRBJ2-5
CDR3aa: ASSLLAGGRETQY

v_gene: TRBV29-1
j_gene: TRBJ2-3
CDR3aa: SYRPNQQGYSTDTQY

v_gene: TRBV29-1
j_gene: TRBJ1-5
CDR3aa: SVGTGADNQPQH

v_gene: TRBV13
j_gene: TRBJ1-2
CDR3aa: ASTSRGLFPYGYT

v_gene: TRBV3-1
j_gene: TRBJ2-4
CDR3aa: ASSLEYIQY

v_gene: TRBV30
j_gene: TRBJ2-6
CDR3aa: AWSVYRAGANVLT

v_gene: TRBV30
j_gene: TRBJ2-1
CDR3aa: AWSVNSGPTNEQF

v_gene: TRBV7-9
j_gene: TRBJ2-5
CDR3aa: ASSTRGGETQY

v_gene: TRBV27
j_gene: TRBJ2-5
CDR3aa: ASSFLASLPSETQY

v_gene: TRBV20-1
j_gene: TRBJ2-1
CDR3aa: SVNWDPSYNEQF

v_gene: TRBV28
j_gene: TRBJ2-7
CDR3aa: ASSLRGQPVGEQY

v_gene: TRBV7-2
j_gene: TRBJ2-5
CDR3aa: ASSYSAETQY

v_gene: TRBV20-1
j_gene: TRBJ2-7
CDR3aa: SAPGQAGAYEQY

v_gene: TRBV6-5
j_gene: TRBJ2-1
CDR3aa: ASRRTGDYNEQF

v_gene: TRBV28
j_gene: TRBJ2-1
CDR3aa: ASWTGAARDEQF

v_gene: TRBV7-9
j_gene: TRBJ2-1
CDR3aa: ASSLPRGVSYNEQF

v_gene: TRBV6-6
j_gene: TRBJ2-7
CDR3aa: ASSYKGATYEQY

v_gene: TRBV24-1
j_gene: TRBJ2-4
CDR3aa: ATSGTAKNIQY

v_gene: TRBV12-3/TRBV12-4
j_gene: TRBJ1-2
CDR3aa: ASSPRSGAYGYT

v_gene: TRBV27
j_gene: TRBJ2-3
CDR3aa: ASSLTRESTQY

v_gene: TRBV2
j_gene: TRBJ2-7
CDR3aa: ASSSGLAVLYEQY

v_gene: TRBV5-1
j_gene: TRBJ2-7
CDR3aa: ASSSAGGNYEQY

v_gene: TRBV11-2
j_gene: TRBJ2-1
CDR3aa: ASSLGVAGGLNEQF

v_gene: TRBV28
j_gene: TRBJ1-2
CDR3aa: ASEGFYGYT

v_gene: TRBV20-1
j_gene: TRBJ2-7
CDR3aa: SARDLGARSSYEQY